This T cell receptor (beta chain) was sequenced in a study of CD8 T cells in Susac syndrome. Study-level information: At the time of blood draw, patients with Susac syndrome were therapy-naive, receiving corticosteroids, or receiving intravenous immunoglobulin alone.

As to this clonotype: As yet, its antigen is unknown.

Germline V lookup: CDR1 LGHNA, CDR2 YSLEER. V was shortened by 4 bases and J by 6 bases, with 12 bases between the two germline ends. The CDR3 has 13 amino acids. Findings of the study overall: The study identified about seventeen and five Susac-specific public clones in total CD8+ and CD8+ TEMRA repertoires.

The TEMRA cells underwent FACS enrichment, while the CD8+ and CD4+ T cells underwent negative isolation. It was with random hexamers that about 0.45 to 1 ug RNA was reverse transcribed. Amplification of TCR beta CDR3 across 54 Vbeta and 13 Jbeta was performed with immunoSEQ multiplex PCR. Each CDR3 protein gets one entry after TCRdb re-called the immunoSEQ multiplex PCR reads with MiXCR. The profile covers some 110,000 distinct CDR3 sequences, with 85% to 95% appearing a single time and more than 0.25% taken by the ten largest. The chain combines TRBV4-3 with TRBJ1-2; TRBD1 is a possible D gene (6 bases). The TCR originated in a human donor with Susac syndrome. Sequencing input: CD8+ T cells from PBMCs. CDR3 in DNA: TGCGCCAGCAGCCCGAGGACAGCTAATGGCTACACCTTC. Translating it yields CASSPRTANGYTF.